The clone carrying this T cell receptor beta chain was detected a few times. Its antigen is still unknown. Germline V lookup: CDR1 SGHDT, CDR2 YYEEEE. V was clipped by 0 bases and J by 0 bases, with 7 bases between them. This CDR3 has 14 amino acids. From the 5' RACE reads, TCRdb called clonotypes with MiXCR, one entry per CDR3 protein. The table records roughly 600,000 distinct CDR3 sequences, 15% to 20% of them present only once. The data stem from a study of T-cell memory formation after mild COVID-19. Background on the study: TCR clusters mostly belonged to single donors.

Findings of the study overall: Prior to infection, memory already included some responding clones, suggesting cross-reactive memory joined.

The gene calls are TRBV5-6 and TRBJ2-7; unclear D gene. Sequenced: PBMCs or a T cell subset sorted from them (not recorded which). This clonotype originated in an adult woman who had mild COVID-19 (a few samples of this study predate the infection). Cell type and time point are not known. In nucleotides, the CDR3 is TGTGCCAGCAGCTTGGCACAGCTCTCCTACGAGCAGTACTTC. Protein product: CASSLAQLSYEQYF.